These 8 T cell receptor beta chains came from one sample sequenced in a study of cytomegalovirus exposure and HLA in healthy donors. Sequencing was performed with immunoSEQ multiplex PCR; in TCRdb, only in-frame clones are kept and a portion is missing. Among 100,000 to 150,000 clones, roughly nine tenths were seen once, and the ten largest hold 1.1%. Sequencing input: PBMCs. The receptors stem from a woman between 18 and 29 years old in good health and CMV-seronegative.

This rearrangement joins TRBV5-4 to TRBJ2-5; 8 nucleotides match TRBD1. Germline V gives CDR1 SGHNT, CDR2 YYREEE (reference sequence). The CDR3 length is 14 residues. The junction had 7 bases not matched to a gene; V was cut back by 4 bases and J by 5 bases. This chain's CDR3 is CASSLQGVEETQYF. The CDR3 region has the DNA TGTGCCAGCAGCCTACAGGGGGTGGAGGAGACCCAGTACTTC.

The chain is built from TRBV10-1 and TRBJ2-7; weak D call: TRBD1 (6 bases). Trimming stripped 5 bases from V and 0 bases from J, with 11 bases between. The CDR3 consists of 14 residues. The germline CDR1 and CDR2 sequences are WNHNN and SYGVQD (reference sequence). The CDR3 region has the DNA TGCGCCAGCAGTTCCCGGACAGACTCCTACGAGCAGTACGTC. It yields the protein CASSSRTDSYEQYV.

DNA of the CDR3: TGTGCCAGCACCCATTCCTACAATGAGCAGTTCTTC. Translating gives CASTHSYNEQFF. V is TRBV25-1 and J is TRBJ2-1; D gene ambiguous. Germline values: CDR1 MGHDK, CDR2 SYGVNS. The CDR3 loop spans 12 amino acids. Trimming took off 7 bases at V and 1 base at J, with 5 bases between the two ends.

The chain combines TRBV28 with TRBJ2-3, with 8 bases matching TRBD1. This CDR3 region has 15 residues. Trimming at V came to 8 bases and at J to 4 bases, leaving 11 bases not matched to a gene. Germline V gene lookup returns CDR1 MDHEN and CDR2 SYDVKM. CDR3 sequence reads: CASLYDRGIPDTQYF. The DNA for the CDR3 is TGTGCCAGCCTTTACGACAGGGGTATCCCAGATACGCAGTATTTT.

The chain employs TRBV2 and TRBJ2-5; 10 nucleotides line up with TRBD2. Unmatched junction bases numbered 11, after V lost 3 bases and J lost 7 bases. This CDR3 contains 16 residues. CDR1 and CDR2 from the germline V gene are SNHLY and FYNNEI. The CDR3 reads CASSEPSGGKLGTQYF. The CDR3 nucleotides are TGTGCCAGCAGTGAGCCTAGCGGGGGAAAACTCGGGACCCAGTACTTC.

The CDR3 coding sequence is TGCAGCGTTGATAACAGTGCGCTCTACAATGAGCAGTTCTTC. It translates to CSVDNSALYNEQFF. The chain couples TRBV29-1 to TRBJ2-1, with unresolved D. With 3 bases removed from V and 3 bases from J, the gap between germline ends came to 12 bases. The CDR3 is 14 residues long. From germline, CDR1 is SQVTM and CDR2 ANQGSEA.

In DNA, the CDR3 is TGTGCCAGCAGAATTACTAACACCGGGGAGCTGTTTTTT. This translates into CASRITNTGELFF. J is TRBJ2-2 and V is TRBV6-1, with D uncertain. The V end lost 6 bases, the J end lost 2 bases, and 7 bases lay between the germline ends. CDR1 MNHNS and CDR2 SASEGT come from the germline V gene. This CDR3 has 13 residues.

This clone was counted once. CDR3 residues: CASSLRDREGNEQFF. The CDR3 DNA follows: TGTGCCAGCTCACTCCGGGACAGGGAAGGGAATGAGCAGTTCTTC. The gene calls are TRBV18 and TRBJ2-1; 9 bases agree with TRBD1. The V gene's germline CDR1 is KGHSH and CDR2 LQKENI. The CDR3 is 15 residues long. V was clipped by 4 bases and J by 7 bases; unmatched bases: 8.